This record concerns one T cell receptor beta chain sequence. Its specificity is unknown. Germline assignment: CDR1 MDHEN and CDR2 SYDVKM. V was trimmed by 2 bases and J by 7 bases, leaving 6 bases between them. CDR3 length: 12 amino acids. The data were taken from a study of pediatric ulcerative colitis. Findings and limits, study-wide: No controls had the two rectal clonotypes shared by ulcerative colitis patients.

Sequencing was at survey level. TCRdb keeps only in-frame clones here, not all; method: immunoSEQ multiplex PCR. Of 60,000 to 75,000 clones listed, around four fifths are singletons. The diagnostic colonoscopy in ulcerative colitis patients preceded any immunosuppressive treatment. At colonoscopy, a blood sample was also collected. V and J are TRBV28 and TRBJ1-5; no clear D. Sample: blood. The TCR sequence derives from a boy under 18 with moderate ulcerative colitis. The CDR3 reads CASSLLNQPQHF. The CDR3 nucleotides read TGTGCCAGCAGTTTACTTAACCAGCCCCAGCATTTT.